This T cell receptor beta chain was identified during a study of post-analysis software for immune sequencing data (dated by TCRdb to between 2014 and 2017). Turning to the overall study: Relapsing-remitting, secondary progressive and progressive-relapsing multiple sclerosis were recorded as disease courses, and subtype annotation was lacking for some patients. Patient repertoires were compared against roughly 10 previously published healthy control repertoires from donors aged about 6 to 26 years. A subset of samples was prepared in parallel using single-end sample barcoding, then pooled and co-amplified after Illumina adapter ligation.

This clonotype was seen a handful of times. Its target antigen remains unknown. No much larger clone is present one base from it, and per-base qualities are unavailable. The investigation overall reported the following: Strong co-clustering of samples prepared in the same batch was shown by direct clustering with F measure, prompting a batch-effect correction. The multiple sclerosis patient group was slightly younger than the control group. Compared with controls, multiple sclerosis patients had significantly lower normalized Chao1 diversity, a finding suggesting substantial peripheral T-cell clonal expansion. Significantly higher frequencies in patients than in controls were found for five or six TRBV segments, including TRBV5-6, TRBV5-1 and TRBV20-1.

Library creation used PCR. TCRdb names Illumina HiSeq 2500 as the instrument used. Unique molecular identifiers were incorporated into TCR beta cDNA libraries to reduce PCR and sequencing biases. Some 500,000 cDNA molecules were obtained per 1 to 10 million input T cells, so each molecule approximated one T cell. The patient libraries were prepared and sequenced using the same protocol as the earlier healthy control dataset. Samples belonging to the same batch were prepared together, multiplexed and sequenced on a shared HiSeq lane. Per the authors' processing: Raw barcoded reads were processed with MIGEC, discarding single-read molecular identifier groups before consensus assembly and CDR3 extraction. VDJtools was used for post-analysis of the clonotype tables, with diversity normalized by down-sampling every dataset to the smallest sample size. To correct batch-related cross-sample contamination, repertoire overlap clustering matched CDR3 amino acid sequences but not nucleotide sequences. TCRdb passed the public sequencing reads through fastp at Q25 and MiXCR, retaining productive beta sequences. CDR3 protein sequences are deduplicated, and each keeps its most common genes and DNA. These V and J calls derive from TCRdb rather than the authors' analysis. The sample table contains some 690,000 distinct CDR3 sequences; only one count was recorded for around 27% of them. Under 0.7% of the sample lies in the top ten.

To demonstrate the VDJtools post-analysis software, the study profiled TCR beta repertoires from the peripheral blood of about 13 young patients with multiple sclerosis. The multiple sclerosis patients were children and adolescents between roughly 6 and 16 years of age. The CDR3 holds 15 amino acids from the cysteine to the phenylalanine. Just the 45-base CDR3 DNA is kept, in frame starting at base 1. Clipping removes 7 bases from V and 4 bases from J, with 10 as the unmatched junction base count. The source of this sequence is a girl aged 10-17 years with multiple sclerosis. Sequencing used blood. The sequence links TRBV12-3 or TRBV12-4 to TRBJ1-2; TRBD1 matches 9 bases in the middle. CDR3 reads: CASTSSGTGRYGYTF. The nucleotide sequence reads as follows: TGTGCCAGCACCTCAAGCGGGACAGGGCGCTATGGCTACACCTTC.